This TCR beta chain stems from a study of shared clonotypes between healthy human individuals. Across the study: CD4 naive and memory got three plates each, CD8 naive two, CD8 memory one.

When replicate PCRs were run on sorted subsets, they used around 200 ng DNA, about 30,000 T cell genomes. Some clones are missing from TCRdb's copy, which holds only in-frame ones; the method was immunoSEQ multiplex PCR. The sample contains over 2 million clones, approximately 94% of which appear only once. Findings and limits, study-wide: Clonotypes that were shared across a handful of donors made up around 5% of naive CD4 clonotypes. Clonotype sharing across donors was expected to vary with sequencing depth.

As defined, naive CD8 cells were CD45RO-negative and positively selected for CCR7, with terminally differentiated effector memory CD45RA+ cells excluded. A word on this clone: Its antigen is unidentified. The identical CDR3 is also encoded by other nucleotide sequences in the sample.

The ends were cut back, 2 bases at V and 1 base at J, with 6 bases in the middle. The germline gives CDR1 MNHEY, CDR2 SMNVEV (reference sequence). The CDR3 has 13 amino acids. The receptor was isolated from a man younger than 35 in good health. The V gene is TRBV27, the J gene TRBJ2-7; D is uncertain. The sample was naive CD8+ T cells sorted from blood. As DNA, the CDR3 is TGTGCCAGCAGTTTAGTCGGTTCCTACGAGCAGTACTTC. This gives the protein CASSLVGSYEQYF.